The rows below give T cell receptor beta chains drawn from one sample of a study of blood T cell repertoires in COVID-19. Assay: immunoSEQ multiplex PCR; the TCRdb copy retains only in-frame clones and omits some. Here the sample spans 95,000 to 100,000 clones, 70% to 90% being singletons. Sequencing used peripheral blood. Receptors originate from a human donor with COVID-19, enrolled during active disease. The donor label of this sample is uncertain. Each CDR3 is given with its conserved first and last residue. The D gene is left open where the match is weak. The listing skips clone size in some rows; elsewhere it reads once, few, many or a size class.

v_call	clone_size	d_call	j_call	cdr3_nt	cdr3_aa
TRBV30	NA	NA	TRBJ1-2	TGTGCCTGGAGTGTACACCCAGGGCAGGTCTATGGCTACACCTTC	CAWSVHPGQVYGYTF
TRBV18	NA	TRBD1	TRBJ2-7	TGTGCCAGCTCAAGACAGGGCGCGGGCGAGCAGTACTTC	CASSRQGAGEQYF
TRBV25-1	NA	NA	TRBJ1-2	TGTGCCAGCAGCGGGACGGGAGCTAACTATGGCTACACCTTC	CASSGTGANYGYTF
TRBV12-2	NA	NA	TRBJ2-5	TGTGCAAGTCGCTTAGCTCGACTAGCGGGGGGGCCTATCGACAGGTGGCAAGAGACCCAGTACTTC	CASRLARLAGGPIDRWQETQYF
TRBV19	NA	TRBD1	TRBJ2-3	TGTGCCAGTACCGAGGGACAGCCAGATACGCAGTATTTT	CASTEGQPDTQYF
TRBV6-5	NA	NA	TRBJ1-5	TGTGCCAGCAGGTCCAGTCGTCAGCCCCAGCATTTT	CASRSSRQPQHF
TRBV2	NA	NA	TRBJ1-1	TGTGCCAGCAGTAGTGGCGGTATGAACACTGAAGCTTTCTTT	CASSSGGMNTEAFF
TRBV4-1	NA	TRBD2	TRBJ2-5	TGCGCCAGCAGCCATCCTCCGACTAGCGGGGGGGTGACCCAGTACTTC	CASSHPPTSGGVTQYF
TRBV12-3/TRBV12-4	NA	TRBD1	TRBJ2-1	TGTGCCAGCAGTCGCGGGACAGGGGATGAGCAGTTCTTC	CASSRGTGDEQFF
TRBV3-1/TRBV3-2	NA	NA	TRBJ2-7	TGTGCCAGCAGCCGAGGCGGTGAGGAGCAGTACTTC	CASSRGGEEQYF
TRBV5-1	NA	NA	TRBJ2-3	TGCGCCAGCAGCCAGGACACCTACACAGATACGCAGTATTTT	CASSQDTYTDTQYF
TRBV5-1	NA	TRBD2	TRBJ2-3	TGCGCCAGCAGCATTAGACTAGCGGGGGGGCTGGATACGCAGTATTTT	CASSIRLAGGLDTQYF
TRBV7-2	NA	NA	TRBJ1-2	TGTGCCAGCAGCTTAGAAGGGGGAAGGGGCTACACCTTC	CASSLEGGRGYTF
TRBV6-5	once	TRBD2	TRBJ2-1	TGTGCCAGCAGTTACTACCCGGGAGGGAGGGATGAGCAGTTCTTC	CASSYYPGGRDEQFF
TRBV27	NA	TRBD1	TRBJ2-4	TGTGCCAGCAGTTTGGGGATACGGACAGGGGGCTTTAACATTCAGTACTTC	CASSLGIRTGGFNIQYF
TRBV11-2	NA	TRBD2	TRBJ2-3	TGTGCCAGCAGCCCCAGGGGACTAGCGGGAGAAGGTGGTACGCAGTATTTT	CASSPRGLAGEGGTQYF
TRBV24-1	NA	TRBD1	TRBJ1-1	TGTGCCACCAGTGATTCCAGGGGGACGAACACTGAAGCTTTCTTT	CATSDSRGTNTEAFF
TRBV10-2	NA	TRBD1	TRBJ1-5	TGCGCCACCAGCGGACAGGGCTCGGAGCCCCAGCATTTT	CATSGQGSEPQHF
TRBV7-7	NA	TRBD2	TRBJ2-2	TGTGCCAGCAGCCCTACGGGAGGGTCCGGGGAGCTGTTTTTT	CASSPTGGSGELFF
TRBV6-5	NA	NA	TRBJ2-1	TGTGCCACCCAGGGGGGCGGACAGCCCCTACTTGAGCAGTTCTTC	CATQGGGQPLLEQFF
TRBV2	NA	TRBD2	TRBJ2-1	TGTGCCCAGACCGGGACTAGCGGGACCGGTCGGTACAATGAGCAGTTCTTC	CAQTGTSGTGRYNEQFF
TRBV3-1/TRBV3-2	NA	NA	TRBJ2-7	TGTGCCAGCAGCCAAGAGTTTCAAACCTACGAGCAGTACTTC	CASSQEFQTYEQYF
TRBV6-5	NA	NA	TRBJ2-5	TGTGCCAGCAGTCCCCGTGGAGTTGGGGCCGAGACCCAGTACTTC	CASSPRGVGAETQYF
TRBV6-1	NA	TRBD2	TRBJ2-3	TGTGCCAGCAGTGAACGGTGGCAGTCCAGCGGGGGAACAGATACGCAGTATTTT	CASSERWQSSGGTDTQYF
TRBV7-3	NA	NA	TRBJ1-2	TGTGCCAGCAGCTCGGACGGGAATAACTATGGCCACACCTTC	CASSSDGNNYGHTF
TRBV5-6	NA	TRBD2	TRBJ2-3	TGTGCCAGCAGCTTTGGTGGGAGGGACACAGATACGCAGTATTTT	CASSFGGRDTDTQYF